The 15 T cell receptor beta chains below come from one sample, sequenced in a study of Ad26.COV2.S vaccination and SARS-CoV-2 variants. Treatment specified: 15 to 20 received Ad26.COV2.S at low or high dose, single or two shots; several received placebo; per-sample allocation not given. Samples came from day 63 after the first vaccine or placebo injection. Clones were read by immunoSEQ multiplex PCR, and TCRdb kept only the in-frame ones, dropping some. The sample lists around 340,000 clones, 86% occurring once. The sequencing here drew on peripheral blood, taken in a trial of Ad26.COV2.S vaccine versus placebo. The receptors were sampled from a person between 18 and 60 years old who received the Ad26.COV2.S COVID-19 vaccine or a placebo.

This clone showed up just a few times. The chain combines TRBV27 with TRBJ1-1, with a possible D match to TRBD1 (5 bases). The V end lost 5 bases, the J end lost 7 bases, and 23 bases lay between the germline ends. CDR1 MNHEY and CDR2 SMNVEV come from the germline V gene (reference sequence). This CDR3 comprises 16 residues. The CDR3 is CASSARGRRIRYEAFF. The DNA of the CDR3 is TGTGCCAGCAGTGCCCGGGGACGTAGAATCCGTTATGAAGCTTTCTTT.

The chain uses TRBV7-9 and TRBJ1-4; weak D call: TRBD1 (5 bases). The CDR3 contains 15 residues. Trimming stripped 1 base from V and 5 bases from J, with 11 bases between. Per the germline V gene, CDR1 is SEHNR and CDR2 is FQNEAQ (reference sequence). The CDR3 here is CASSLDRIENEKLFF. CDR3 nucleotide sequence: TGTGCCAGCAGCTTAGACAGGATCGAGAATGAAAAACTGTTTTTT.

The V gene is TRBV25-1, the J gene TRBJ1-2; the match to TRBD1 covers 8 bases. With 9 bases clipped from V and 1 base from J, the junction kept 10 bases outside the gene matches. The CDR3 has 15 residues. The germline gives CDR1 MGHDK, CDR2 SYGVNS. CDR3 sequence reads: CASHGQGKGNYGYTF. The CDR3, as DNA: TGTGCCAGTCACGGACAGGGAAAGGGTAACTATGGCTACACCTTC.

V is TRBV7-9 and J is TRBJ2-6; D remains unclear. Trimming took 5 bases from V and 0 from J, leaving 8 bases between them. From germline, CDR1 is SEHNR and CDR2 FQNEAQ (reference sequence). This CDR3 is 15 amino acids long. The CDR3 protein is CASSPTGSGANVLTF. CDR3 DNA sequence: TGTGCCAGCAGCCCCACGGGCTCTGGGGCCAACGTCCTGACTTTC.

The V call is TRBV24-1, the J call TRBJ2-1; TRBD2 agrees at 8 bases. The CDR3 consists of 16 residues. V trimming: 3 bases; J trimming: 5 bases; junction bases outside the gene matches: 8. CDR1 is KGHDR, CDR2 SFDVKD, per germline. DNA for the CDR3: TGTGCCACCAGTGATCCCAGCGGGAGTCTCCACAATGAGCAGTTCTTC. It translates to CATSDPSGSLHNEQFF.

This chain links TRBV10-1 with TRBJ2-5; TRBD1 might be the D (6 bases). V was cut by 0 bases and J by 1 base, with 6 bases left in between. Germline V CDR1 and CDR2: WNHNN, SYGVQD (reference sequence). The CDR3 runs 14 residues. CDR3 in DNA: TGCGCCAGCAGTGAGTCGGGGGCCCAAGAGACCCAGTACTTC. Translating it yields CASSESGAQETQYF.

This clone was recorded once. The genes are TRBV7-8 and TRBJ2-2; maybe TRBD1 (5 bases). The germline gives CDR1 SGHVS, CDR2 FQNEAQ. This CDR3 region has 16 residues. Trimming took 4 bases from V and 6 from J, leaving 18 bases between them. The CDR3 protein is CASSSTLVAGPGELFF. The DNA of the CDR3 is TGTGCCAGCAGCTCAACCCTGGTGGCAGGGCCCGGGGAGCTGTTTTTT.

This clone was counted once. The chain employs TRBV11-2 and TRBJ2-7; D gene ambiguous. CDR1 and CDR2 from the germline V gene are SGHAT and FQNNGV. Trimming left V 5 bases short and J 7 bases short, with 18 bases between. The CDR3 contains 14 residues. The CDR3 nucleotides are TGTGCCAGCAGCCCTGATCGATCCCCGCGGGAGCAGTACTTC. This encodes CASSPDRSPREQYF.

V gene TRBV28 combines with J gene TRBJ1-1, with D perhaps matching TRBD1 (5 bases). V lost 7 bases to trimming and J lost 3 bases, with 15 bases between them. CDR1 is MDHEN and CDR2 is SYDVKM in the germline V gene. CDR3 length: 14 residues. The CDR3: CASTAGGADTEAFF. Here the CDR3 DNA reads TGTGCCAGCACCGCCGGTGGGGCTGACACTGAAGCTTTCTTT.

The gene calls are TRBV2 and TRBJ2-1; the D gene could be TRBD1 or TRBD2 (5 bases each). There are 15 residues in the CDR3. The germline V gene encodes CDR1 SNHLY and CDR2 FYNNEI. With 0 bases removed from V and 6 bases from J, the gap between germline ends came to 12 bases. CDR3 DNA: TGTGCCAGCAGTGAAGCAGGGACCTCTGGCAATGAGCAGTTCTTC. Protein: CASSEAGTSGNEQFF.

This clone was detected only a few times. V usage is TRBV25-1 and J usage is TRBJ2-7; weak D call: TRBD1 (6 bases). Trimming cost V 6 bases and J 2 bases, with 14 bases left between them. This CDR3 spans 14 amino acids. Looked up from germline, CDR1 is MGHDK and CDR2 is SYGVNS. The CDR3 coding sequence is TGTGCCAGCAGAGCGACAGGCCTCACCTACGAGCAGTACTTC. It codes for CASRATGLTYEQYF.

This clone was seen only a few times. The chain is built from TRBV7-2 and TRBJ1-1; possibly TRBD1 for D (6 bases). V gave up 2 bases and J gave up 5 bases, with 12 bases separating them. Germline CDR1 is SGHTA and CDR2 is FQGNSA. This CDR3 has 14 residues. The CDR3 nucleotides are TGTGCCAGCAGCTTACCAGGGGCCGGGACTGAAGCTTTCTTT. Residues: CASSLPGAGTEAFF.

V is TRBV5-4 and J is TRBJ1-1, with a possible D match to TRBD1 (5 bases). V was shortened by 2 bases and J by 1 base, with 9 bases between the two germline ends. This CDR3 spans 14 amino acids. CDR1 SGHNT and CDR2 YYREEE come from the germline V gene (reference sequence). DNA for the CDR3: TGTGCCAGCAGCTTTCTCCAGGGGAACACTGAAGCTTTCTTT. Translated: CASSFLQGNTEAFF.

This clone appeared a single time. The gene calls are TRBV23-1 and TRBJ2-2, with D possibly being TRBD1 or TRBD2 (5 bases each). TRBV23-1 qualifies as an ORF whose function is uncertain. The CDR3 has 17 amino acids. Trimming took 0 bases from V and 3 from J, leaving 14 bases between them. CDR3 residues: CASSQSKGRHYTGELFF. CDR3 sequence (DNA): TGCGCCAGCAGTCAATCGAAGGGACGGCATTACACCGGGGAGCTGTTTTTT.

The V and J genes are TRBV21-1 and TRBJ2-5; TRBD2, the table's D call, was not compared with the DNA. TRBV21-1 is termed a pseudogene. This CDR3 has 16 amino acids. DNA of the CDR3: TGTGCCAGCAGCAAAGTCGCGGGGGGGCTTGAAGAGACCCAGTACTTC. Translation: CASSKVAGGLEETQYF.